This T cell receptor (beta chain) is drawn from a study of low-dose radiotherapy and immunotherapy resistance in tumors. cDNA synthesis used a TRAV/TRBV-specific primer set for both chains. A constant-region primer paired with the V-primer adapter amplified TCRs over 20 PCR cycles. In vitro transcription served to amplify the mRNA that had been isolated. TCRdb independently ran MiXCR on the reads; one entry per CDR3 protein. The table has approximately 42,000 distinct CDR3 sequences, less than 30% seen once. Time point specified: after trial treatment. Treatment meaning: LDRT plus nivolumab, ipilimumab, low-dose cyclophosphamide and aspirin (RACIN trial). This clonotype was recorded many times. The clonotype was recovered from a male donor with prostate cancer. Sample: PBMCs, taken after low-dose radiotherapy plus immunotherapy.

CDR3 sequence: CSARSGPGRDEQFF. For the CDR3, the DNA is TGCAGTGCTAGAAGTGGGCCGGGGCGGGATGAGCAGTTCTTC. The chain recombines TRBV20-1 with TRBJ2-1; perhaps D is TRBD1 or TRBD2 (5 bases each). The germline V gene encodes CDR1 DFQATT and CDR2 SNEGSKA (reference sequence). The CDR3 is made up of 14 amino acids. V lost 2 bases, J lost 8 bases, and 16 bases lay in between.